This T cell receptor beta chain was captured in a study of blood T cell repertoires in COVID-19. Overall study: T cells, B-cell-depleted T cells, or PBMCs provided the cDNA or gDNA that served as material.

The protocol was immunoSEQ multiplex PCR, while the TCRdb copy is restricted to in-frame clones and leaves out a portion. This table has more than 100,000 clones, approximately 87% appearing once. V was shortened by 2 bases and J by 8 bases, with 12 bases between the two germline ends. The CDR3 has 13 residues. The V gene's germline CDR1 is SQVTM and CDR2 ANQGSEA. V usage is TRBV29-1 and J usage is TRBJ1-4, with D possibly TRBD1 on 6 matching bases. This sequence originates from a woman aged 70-85 years with acute or convalescent COVID-19. The sequencing input was peripheral blood. In DNA form, the CDR3 reads TGCAGCGTTGAAATACAGGGAGGGGAAAAACTGTTTTTT. Its translation is CSVEIQGGEKLFF. Looking up the rest from reference TRBV29-1 and TRBJ1-4 gives the full variable domain: SAVISQKPSRDICQRGTSLTIQCQVDSQVTMMFWYRQQPGQSLTLIATANQGSEATYESGFVIDKFPISRPNLTFSTLTVSNMSPEDSSIYLCSVEIQGGEKLFFGSGTQLSVL.